This entry lists 25 T cell receptor beta chains sequenced from one sample in a study of T cells after posttransplantation cyclophosphamide. The data were produced by immunoSEQ multiplex PCR, yet TCRdb's version contains in-frame clones alone and is incomplete. The sample carries about 32,000 clones, roughly 90% recorded once. Sequencing input: PBMCs. The receptors stem from a woman aged 35 to 49 with a blood cancer, CMV-positive, and with a related stem cell donor.

The CDR3 reads CASSTPDNDRWGGYTF. CDR3 DNA: TGCGCCAGCAGCACCCCGGATAACGACAGGTGGGGTGGCTACACCTTC. The rearrangement joins TRBV4-1 to TRBJ1-2; the D gene is possibly TRBD1 (6 bases). The V gene lost 5 bases and the J gene lost 7 bases, with 23 bases spanning the gap. Germline CDR1 and CDR2: MGHRA and YSYEKL. The CDR3 is made up of 16 amino acids.

This chain joins TRBV5-6 and TRBJ2-5; 8 bases line up with TRBD1. The CDR3 is made up of 16 amino acids. V gave up 2 bases and J gave up 0 bases; unmatched junction bases: 6. Germline-derived CDR1 and CDR2 are SGHDT and YYEEEE. The CDR3 bases are TGTGCCAGCAGCTTACAAAACAGGGGGTACCAAGAGACCCAGTACTTC. This translates into CASSLQNRGYQETQYF.

V gene TRBV5-1 combines with J gene TRBJ2-3; D ambiguous. The CDR3 length is 14 residues. Per germline, CDR1 SGHRS and CDR2 YFSETQ. Trimming removed 0 bases at V and 0 bases at J, with 5 bases between. The CDR3 DNA reads TGCGCCAGCAGCTTGGACACCAGCACAGATACGCAGTATTTT. Its translation is CASSLDTSTDTQYF.

This chain connects TRBV15 to TRBJ2-6; 7 nucleotides line up with TRBD2. Germline V gene sequence: CDR1 LNHNV, CDR2 YYDKDF (reference sequence). V was clipped by 5 bases and J by 0 bases; unmatched bases: 28. The CDR3 has 24 residues. As DNA, the CDR3 is TGTGCCACCAGCTCCTGGGGGGGTTCGCCTAGTGAAAGGGTTGGGGTCTCTGGGGCCAACGTCCTGACTTTC. This sequence encodes CATSSWGGSPSERVGVSGANVLTF.

This rearrangement joins TRBV28 to TRBJ1-2; D not resolved. With 8 bases removed from V and 6 bases from J, the gap between germline ends came to 22 bases. This CDR3 comprises 15 residues. Germline CDR1 reads MDHEN; CDR2 reads SYDVKM. CDR3 region: CASGLWGAGGNGYTF. CDR3 bases: TGTGCCAGCGGCTTATGGGGAGCAGGAGGGAATGGCTACACCTTC.

This clone was seen a few times. The genes are TRBV4-1 and TRBJ1-2, with D perhaps matching TRBD1 (5 bases). V shed 0 bases and J shed 7 bases, with 15 bases lying between them. The CDR3 has 15 residues. Germline V gene sequence: CDR1 MGHRA, CDR2 YSYEKL. CDR3 sequence (DNA): TGCGCCAGCAGCCAAGACGGCAGGGCCCTGGGTGGCTACACCTTC. It yields the protein CASSQDGRALGGYTF.

The V call is TRBV2, the J call TRBJ2-5; 14 nucleotides match TRBD2. The V gene's germline CDR1 is SNHLY and CDR2 FYNNEI. The CDR3 runs 14 residues. Trimming cost V 9 bases and J 5 bases; bases outside gene matches: 5. CDR3 protein: CASLGLAGAETQYF. The DNA for the CDR3 is TGTGCCAGTCTGGGACTAGCGGGGGCGGAGACCCAGTACTTC.

This chain uses TRBV4-2 with TRBJ2-5; D perhaps matches TRBD2 (6 bases). CDR3 length: 13 residues. Trimming took off 8 bases at V and 3 bases at J, with 13 bases between the two ends. Germline values: CDR1 LGHNA, CDR2 YNFKEQ. CDR3 sequence (DNA): TGTGCCAGCGGTCTGCGGGGTAAAGAGACCCAGTACTTC. Protein sequence: CASGLRGKETQYF.

V gene TRBV7-9 combines with J gene TRBJ2-7; D uncertain. The germline V gene encodes CDR1 SEHNR and CDR2 FQNEAQ (reference sequence). The CDR3 has 15 residues. The V end lost 1 base, the J end lost 1 base, and 11 bases lay between the germline ends. The CDR3 loop is CASSLVAGKSYEQYF. The CDR3 region has the DNA TGTGCCAGCAGCTTAGTGGCAGGAAAGTCCTACGAGCAGTACTTC.

The chain carries TRBV6-6 and TRBJ2-2; 8 bases map to TRBD1. From germline, CDR1 is MNHNY and CDR2 SVGAGI (reference sequence). The CDR3 covers 14 residues. V lost 0 bases, J lost 11 bases, and 5 bases stayed unmatched. The CDR3 DNA is TGTGCCAGCAGTTACTCAACAGGGGGGCGAGAGCTGTTTTTT. This translates into CASSYSTGGRELFF.

The chain is built from TRBV7-8 and TRBJ1-5, with TRBD1 identical over 7 bases. Germline values: CDR1 SGHVS, CDR2 FQNEAQ. The length of the CDR3 is 18 residues. With 1 base clipped from V and 3 bases from J, the junction kept 12 bases outside the gene matches. The CDR3 loop is CASSLVLPRTGFNQPQHF. The CDR3 coding sequence is TGTGCCAGCAGCTTAGTCTTACCCCGGACAGGATTCAATCAGCCCCAGCATTTT.

The chain recombines TRBV7-6 with TRBJ2-5, with 8 bases that match TRBD2. The V gene end was trimmed by 3 bases and the J gene end by 2 bases; junction bases not matched to a gene: 5. Germline CDR1 is SGHVS and CDR2 is FNYEAQ. CDR3 size: 15 residues. CDR3 sequence (DNA): TGTGCCAGCAGCTTCGGGGGGGACTTACAAGAGACCCAGTACTTC. Encoded protein: CASSFGGDLQETQYF.

J is TRBJ2-7 and V is TRBV5-1, with 13 bases matching TRBD2. The J segment lost 0 bases and the V segment lost 4 bases, leaving 10 bases of the junction unmatched. Germline V gene lookup returns CDR1 SGHRS and CDR2 YFSETQ. This CDR3 is 18 amino acids long. The DNA of the CDR3 is TGCGCCAGCAGCCCCTGGACTAGCGGGGGCCTTAGCTCCTACGAGCAGTACTTC. Translating gives CASSPWTSGGLSSYEQYF.

The genes are TRBV5-1 and TRBJ1-2, with 9 bases lining up with TRBD1. Losses at the gene ends were 0 bases for V and 4 bases for J; bases not matched to a gene: 1. The length of the CDR3 is 14 residues. From germline, CDR1 is SGHRS and CDR2 YFSETQ. CDR3 in DNA: TGCGCCAGCAGCTTGGAGGGACAGGGCTATGGCTACACCTTC. It encodes CASSLEGQGYGYTF.

This chain uses TRBV18 with TRBJ1-3, with 7 bases lining up with TRBD1. Looked up from germline, CDR1 is KGHSH and CDR2 is LQKENI. The J segment lost 2 bases and the V segment lost 0 bases, leaving 7 bases of the junction unmatched. This CDR3 has 17 residues. The CDR3: CASSPPITGAAGNTIYF. The CDR3 nucleotides read TGTGCCAGCTCACCACCAATAACAGGGGCGGCTGGAAACACCATATATTTT.

This clone was found once. CDR3 amino acids: CASSPGGRIYGYTF. The CDR3 DNA reads as TGTGCCAGCAGCCCAGGGGGCAGGATCTATGGCTACACCTTC. V usage is TRBV7-2 and J usage is TRBJ1-2; 8 nucleotides line up with TRBD1. This CDR3 spans 14 amino acids. Germline V gene sequence: CDR1 SGHTA, CDR2 FQGNSA. V dropped 5 bases and J dropped 4; count of bases not matched to a gene: 6.

V is TRBV7-2 and J is TRBJ2-2, with D tentatively TRBD1 (6 bases). The V gene lost 4 bases and the J gene lost 4 bases, with 7 bases spanning the gap. The germline V gene has CDR1 SGHTA and CDR2 FQGNSA. The length of the CDR3 is 13 residues. DNA of the CDR3: TGTGCCAGCAGCTCGACAGGCACCGGGGAGCTGTTTTTT. Translated: CASSSTGTGELFF.

This chain uses TRBV6-5 with TRBJ2-1; possible D gene TRBD1, 5 bases. The CDR3 contains 13 residues. Germline CDR1 MNHEY, CDR2 SVGAGI. V lost 5 bases, J lost 10 bases, and 15 bases lay in between. CDR3 residues: CASSPDLGAEQFF. The CDR3 DNA sequence: TGTGCCAGCAGTCCAGACCTTGGGGCGGAGCAGTTCTTC.

The chain has TRBV9 and TRBJ2-2; 8 nucleotides agree with TRBD1. The CDR3 runs 15 residues. J lost 1 base, V lost 5 bases, and 4 bases had no gene match. From germline, CDR1 is SGDLS and CDR2 YYNGEE. This CDR3 reads CASSRTGRNTGELFF. The CDR3 DNA reads as TGTGCCAGCAGTCGGACAGGGAGGAACACCGGGGAGCTGTTTTTT.

This clone was seen once. The V call is TRBV25-1, the J call TRBJ2-5; D is uncertain. Between the trimmed V and J ends, which lost 1 base and 4 bases, there was a span of 10 bases. Germline V gene sequence: CDR1 MGHDK, CDR2 SYGVNS. The CDR3 consists of 14 residues. The CDR3 here is CASSESSRGETQYF. DNA for the CDR3: TGTGCCAGCAGTGAATCCTCCCGAGGAGAGACCCAGTACTTC.

This clone was observed a handful of times. The V gene is TRBV5-1, the J gene TRBJ1-5, with unresolved D. This CDR3 has 13 amino acids. The germline CDR1 and CDR2 sequences are SGHRS and YFSETQ. The V gene lost 3 bases and the J gene lost 8 bases, with 12 bases spanning the gap. CDR3 region: CASSSYPGEPQHF. In nucleotides, the CDR3 is TGCGCCAGCAGCTCCTACCCCGGAGAGCCCCAGCATTTT.

The chain has TRBV5-4 and TRBJ2-3; D gene unclear. Trimming took 1 base from V and 0 from J, leaving 3 bases between them. The germline V gene encodes CDR1 SGHNT and CDR2 YYREEE (reference sequence). The CDR3 spans 13 residues. CDR3 sequence (DNA): TGTGCCAGCAGCTTGCAGAGCACAGATACGCAGTATTTT. It is translated as CASSLQSTDTQYF. Supplemented by reference TRBV5-4 and TRBJ2-3, the full variable domain reads ETGVTQSPTHLIKTRGQQVTLRCSSQSGHNTVSWYQQALGQGPQFIFQYYREEENGRGNFPPRFSGLQFPNYSSELNVNALELDDSALYLCASSLQSTDTQYFGPGTRLTVL.

The gene calls are TRBV19 and TRBJ2-7; TRBD1 is a possible D gene (5 bases). This CDR3 region has 13 residues. The V end was cut by 8 bases, the J end by 0 bases, with 11 bases between. Germline V lookup: CDR1 LNHDA, CDR2 SQIVND (reference sequence). The DNA of the CDR3 is TGTGCCAGTGCAGGGCGGAGCTCCTACGAGCAGTACTTC. This sequence encodes CASAGRSSYEQYF. Complete variable domain (other parts from reference TRBV19 and TRBJ2-7): DGGITQSPKYLFRKEGQNVTLSCEQNLNHDAMYWYRQDPGQGLRLIYYSQIVNDFQKGDIAEGYSVSREKKESFPLTVTSAQKNPTAFYLCASAGRSSYEQYFGPGTRLTVT.

Of note for this clone: The junction does not match germline at one end; this may be a read error. The rearrangement uses TRBV29-1 and TRBJ1-4; TRBD1 is a possible D gene (5 bases). CDR1 is SQVTM and CDR2 is ANQGSEA in the germline V gene. The CDR3 contains 15 residues. CDR3 nucleotide sequence: TGCAGCGCTGACGGAGGGGATTCAACTAGTGAAAAACTGTTTTTT. Translated, it gives CSADGGDSTSEKLFF.

V and J are TRBV7-9 and TRBJ2-5, with D perhaps TRBD1 (5 bases). V was pared by 1 base and J by 1 base, with 19 bases between. In germline, CDR1 is SEHNR, CDR2 FQNEAQ (reference sequence). The CDR3 loop spans 18 amino acids. The DNA for the CDR3 is TGTGCCAGCAGCTTAGATCGGTATCCGACAGTGATCCAAGAGACCCAGTACTTC. This codes for CASSLDRYPTVIQETQYF.